The present T cell receptor beta chain was sequenced within a study of neurological immune-mediated disorders. MiXCR, run by TCRdb on the 5' RACE reads, gives a single entry per CDR3 protein. The profile covers 65,000 to 80,000 distinct CDR3 sequences, with approximately 17% appearing a single time and 15% taken by the ten largest. In this sample, this clonotype turned up many times. The sample comprised PBMCs. The sequence came from a woman aged 40 to 50 in good health.

Written as DNA, the CDR3 is TGTGCCAGCAGCTCTAGCGGGGGTACAGATACGCAGTATTTT. This encodes CASSSSGGTDTQYF. The rearrangement uses TRBV7-6 and TRBJ2-3, with 10 bases that match TRBD2. Germline V gene data show CDR1 as SGHVS and CDR2 as FNYEAQ. The V segment lost 4 bases and the J segment 3 bases; nucleotides outside the gene matches: 1. CDR3 length: 14 residues. The full variable domain, with the rest looked up from reference TRBV7-6 and TRBJ2-3, is GAGVSQSPRYKVTKRGQDVALRCDPISGHVSLYWYRQALGQGPEFLTYFNYEAQQDKSGLPNDRFSAERPEGSISTLTIQRTEQRDSAMYRCASSSSGGTDTQYFGPGTRLTVL.